Presented here are 29 T cell receptor beta chains from one specimen sequenced in a study of CD8+CD57+ T cells in acquired aplastic anemia. Profiling of TCR beta VDJ combinations and CDR3 sequences used genomic DNA as template. TCRdb recomputed calls from the reads with MiXCR, one row per CDR3 protein. This table has about 190,000 distinct CDR3 sequences, about 53% appearing once. The sequencing input was sorted CD4+, CD8+, or CD8+CD57+ T cells (not recorded which) from PBMCs. The receptors here all came from a human donor in good health, serving as a control.

The chain couples TRBV25-1 to TRBJ1-1, with no clear D. V was trimmed by 7 bases and J by 2 bases, leaving 11 bases between them. Germline assignment: CDR1 MGHDK and CDR2 SYGVNS. The CDR3 extends over 13 amino acids. The chain's CDR3 is CASIADLNTEAFF. In DNA, the CDR3 is TGTGCCAGCATAGCGGACCTAAACACTGAAGCTTTCTTT.

Note on this clonotype: A clone one base away is much larger, so this may be a read error. This chain uses TRBV27 with TRBJ2-5; TRBD1 agrees at 8 bases. The germline gives CDR1 MNHEY, CDR2 SMNVEV (reference sequence). The V and J ends lost 7 bases and 7 bases, in that order; junction bases with no gene match: 17. The CDR3 consists of 16 residues. The CDR3 spells CASKGSFWTGKGTQYF. As DNA, the CDR3 is TGTGCCAGCAAGGGGTCCTTCTGGACAGGGAAGGGGACCCAGTACTTC.

This clonotype came up many times. The chain links TRBV4-1 to TRBJ2-7; the match to TRBD2 covers 14 bases. After removal of 5 bases from V and 2 bases from J, the junction contained 11 bases not matched to a gene. The CDR3 covers 18 residues. Germline loops: CDR1 MGHRA, CDR2 YSYEKL. CDR3 nucleotides: TGCGCCAGCAGCTTAGGACTAGCGGGGGGTCCTGTCCCCTACGAGCAGTACTTC. Translating gives CASSLGLAGGPVPYEQYF.

This chain joins TRBV20-1 and TRBJ1-6; 7 nucleotides align to TRBD1. The CDR3 is made up of 13 amino acids. Trimming removed 4 bases from V and 8 bases from J; junction bases left unmatched: 5. The germline CDR1 and CDR2 sequences are DFQATT and SNEGSKA (reference sequence). The CDR3 sequence: CSAKGTEDSPLHF. The CDR3 DNA follows: TGCAGTGCTAAGGGGACAGAAGATTCACCCCTCCACTTT.

The rearrangement joins TRBV20-1 to TRBJ2-2; the D call may be TRBD1 or TRBD2 (5 bases each). V lost 2 bases and J 5 bases, leaving 15 bases between the germline ends. Germline V CDR1 and CDR2: DFQATT, SNEGSKA (reference sequence). The CDR3 extends over 15 amino acids. In DNA form, the CDR3 reads TGCAGTGCTAGACCCGGGACGCCTCGGACCGGGGAGCTGTTTTTT. Translating it yields CSARPGTPRTGELFF.

The chain carries TRBV7-9 and TRBJ2-5; 9 bases fit TRBD2. Germline values: CDR1 SEHNR, CDR2 FQNEAQ (reference sequence). This CDR3 spans 14 amino acids. V was clipped by 5 bases and J by 4 bases; unmatched bases: 5. CDR3 amino acids: CASSRGGALETQYF. The CDR3 DNA follows: TGTGCCAGCAGCCGCGGGGGGGCGCTAGAGACCCAGTACTTC.

The chain is built from TRBV5-1 and TRBJ1-1, with TRBD1 identical over 10 bases. Germline V CDR1 and CDR2: SGHRS, YFSETQ. The CDR3 is 15 amino acids. After removal of 4 bases from V and 4 bases from J, the junction contained 7 bases not matched to a gene. The CDR3: CASSRGQGEGTEAFF. The CDR3 nucleotides read TGCGCCAGCAGCCGCGGACAGGGGGAGGGCACTGAAGCTTTCTTT.

Worth noting for this clonotype: One end of the junction is discordant with germline, which a read error may explain. The V call is TRBV10-3, the J call TRBJ2-7; the match to TRBD1 covers 8 bases. This CDR3 comprises 16 residues. Germline V lookup: CDR1 ENHRY, CDR2 SYGVKD. This CDR3 reads CATSGRGQGKTYEQYF. The CDR3 bases are TGTGCCACCAGTGGCCGTGGACAGGGAAAAACCTACGAGCAGTACTTC.

For this clonotype: An end of the junction differs from the germline gene, which may be a read error. The V call is TRBV5-1, the J call TRBJ2-3; D call uncertain. The CDR3 sequence is 11 residues long. The germline V gene encodes CDR1 SGHRS and CDR2 YFSETQ. CDR3 sequence (DNA): TGTGCCAGTGGGAATGAGGTTACGCAGTATTTT. It encodes CASGNEVTQYF. Together with reference TRBV5-1 and TRBJ2-3, the CDR3 gives the full variable domain: KAGVTQTPRYLIKTRGQQVTLSCSPISGHRSVSWYQQTPGQGLQFLFEYFSETQRNKGNFPGRFSGRQFSNSRSEMNVSTLELGDSALYLCASGNEVTQYFGPGTRLTVL.

This clonotype was seen repeatedly, ten times or more. The junction departs from germline at one end; a sequencing error may be responsible. The chain is built from TRBV20-1 and TRBJ2-5; TRBD2 agrees at 7 bases. The CDR3 spans 16 residues. Germline V lookup: CDR1 DFQATT, CDR2 SNEGSKA (reference sequence). CDR3 amino acids: CSARGTSGGVRETRYF. In DNA, the CDR3 is TGCAGTGCTAGAGGGACTAGTGGAGGGGTCCGGGAGACCCGGTACTTC.

This chain connects TRBV9 to TRBJ2-1; TRBD1 or TRBD2 may be the D gene (5 bases each). Germline CDR1 reads SGDLS; CDR2 reads YYNGEE. The CDR3 consists of 15 residues. V lost 4 bases and J 1 base, leaving 12 bases between the germline ends. Written as DNA, the CDR3 is TGTGCCAGCAGCTCCCGGGACCAGTCCTACAATGAGCAGTTCTTC. Translating gives CASSSRDQSYNEQFF. Together with reference TRBV9 and TRBJ2-1, the CDR3 gives the full variable domain: DSGVTQTPKHLITATGQRVTLRCSPRSGDLSVYWYQQSLDQGLQFLIQYYNGEERAKGNILERFSAQQFPDLHSELNLSSLELGDSALYFCASSSRDQSYNEQFFGPGTRLTVL.

V is TRBV2 and J is TRBJ2-5, with TRBD2 matching 8 bases. CDR1 and CDR2 from the germline V gene are SNHLY and FYNNEI. This CDR3 comprises 16 residues. Trimming removed 6 bases from V and 1 base from J; junction bases left unmatched: 10. The CDR3 region is CASSPRGGTSQETQYF. CDR3 in DNA: TGTGCCAGCAGCCCTAGGGGGGGGACTAGCCAAGAGACCCAGTACTTC.

The J gene is TRBJ2-7, the V gene TRBV7-2, with 14 bases identical to TRBD2. CDR3 size: 16 residues. The V segment lost 1 base and the J segment 6 bases; nucleotides outside the gene matches: 5. The germline gives CDR1 SGHTA, CDR2 FQGNSA. CDR3 residues: CASSLGTSGGQGEQYF. In nucleotides, the CDR3 is TGTGCCAGCAGCTTAGGGACTAGCGGGGGGCAAGGCGAGCAGTACTTC. The full variable domain, in which reference TRBV7-2 and TRBJ2-7 provide the parts outside the CDR3, is GAGVSQSPSNKVTEKGKDVELRCDPISGHTALYWYRQSLGQGLEFLIYFQGNSAPDKSGLPSDRFSAERTGGSVSTLTIQRTQQEDSAVYLCASSLGTSGGQGEQYFGPGTRLTVT.

This clonotype came up many times. J is TRBJ2-1 and V is TRBV12-3 or TRBV12-4; 7 bases line up with TRBD2. The CDR3 sequence is 15 residues long. J lost 4 bases, V lost 1 base, and 4 bases had no gene match. CDR3 coding DNA: TGTGCCAGCAGTTTAGAAGCGGGGAGTTACAATGAGCAGTTCTTC. Translated: CASSLEAGSYNEQFF.

This clonotype was detected many times. The rearrangement links TRBV7-8 to TRBJ2-1; the D gene could be TRBD1 or TRBD2 (5 bases each). Per the germline V gene, CDR1 is SGHVS and CDR2 is FQNEAQ. This CDR3 spans 17 amino acids. The ends were cut back, 6 bases at V and 0 bases at J, with 18 bases in the middle. CDR3 sequence reads: CASSSNSGSSSYNEQFF. The CDR3 nucleotides are TGTGCCAGCAGTTCCAACTCAGGGAGCAGCTCCTACAATGAGCAGTTCTTC. Full variable domain (outside the CDR3, taken from reference TRBV7-8 and TRBJ2-1): GAGVSQSPRYKVAKRGQDVALRCDPISGHVSLFWYQQALGQGPEFLTYFQNEAQLDKSGLPSDRFFAERPEGSVSTLKIQRTQQEDSAVYLCASSSNSGSSSYNEQFFGPGTRLTVL.

This clonotype was seen ten or more times. V and J are TRBV5-1 and TRBJ2-5; TRBD2 matches 14 bases. This CDR3 region has 17 residues. CDR1 and CDR2 from the germline V gene are SGHRS and YFSETQ. The V and J ends lost 3 bases and 2 bases, in that order; junction bases with no gene match: 6. The CDR3 sequence: CASSSGGTSGGQETQYF. In DNA form, the CDR3 reads TGCGCCAGCAGCTCAGGTGGGACTAGCGGGGGTCAAGAGACCCAGTACTTC.

The chain employs TRBV20-1 and TRBJ2-2; weak D call: TRBD1 (6 bases). The CDR3 consists of 14 residues. V lost 0 bases, J lost 7 bases, and 12 bases lay in between. Looked up from germline, CDR1 is DFQATT and CDR2 is SNEGSKA (reference sequence). The CDR3 protein is CSARDITGYGELFF. CDR3 DNA: TGCAGTGCTAGAGACATCACAGGGTACGGGGAGCTGTTTTTT.

This clonotype has a handful of counts. A much larger clone differs from this one at a single base, so this may be a read error. The genes are TRBV6-5 and TRBJ2-3; 8 bases match TRBD2. CDR3 length: 15 amino acids. CDR1 and CDR2 (germline): MNHEY, SVGAGI. The chain's CDR3 is CASSYFGLAGDTRYF. The CDR3 DNA reads TGTGCCAGCAGTTACTTCGGACTAGCAGGAGATACGCGGTATTTT.

The V and J genes are TRBV7-9 and TRBJ2-6, with TRBD1 matching over 8 bases. In germline, CDR1 is SEHNR, CDR2 FQNEAQ (reference sequence). This CDR3 is built from 17 residues. With V trimmed by 5 bases and J by 0 bases, 6 bases remained unmatched. In DNA form, the CDR3 reads TGTGCCAGCAGCCGGACAGGGACCCCCTCTGGGGCCAACGTCCTGACTTTC. Protein sequence: CASSRTGTPSGANVLTF.

This rearrangement joins TRBV29-1 to TRBJ1-1; perhaps TRBD1 as D (5 bases). CDR3 length: 13 residues. The V and J ends lost 6 bases and 4 bases respectively, with 15 bases between them. The V gene's germline CDR1 is SQVTM and CDR2 ANQGSEA. The CDR3 is CSVHLGGSTEAFF. The DNA of the CDR3 is TGCAGCGTCCATCTCGGGGGGAGCACTGAAGCTTTCTTT.

This clonotype has a count of ten or more. The chain links TRBV10-3 to TRBJ2-1; D may be TRBD1 or TRBD2 (5 bases each). The CDR3 has 14 residues. Trimming left V 4 bases short and J 7 bases short, with 14 bases between. CDR1 is ENHRY and CDR2 is SYGVKD in the germline V gene. This chain's CDR3 is CAISVEVGVNEQFF. The CDR3 bases are TGTGCCATCAGTGTCGAAGTGGGGGTTAATGAGCAGTTCTTC.

In the case of this clonotype: A read error may be the cause here, since a much bigger clone is one base away. The chain couples TRBV5-1 to TRBJ1-6, with TRBD1 as a possible D gene (5 bases). CDR3 length equals 16 residues. Trimming cost V 4 bases and J 7 bases, with 18 bases left between them. CDR1 and CDR2 (germline): SGHRS, YFSETQ. The CDR3 region has the DNA TGCGCCAGCAGCACGGGGGGATCTAACTCCAATTCACCCCTCCACTTT. Amino acid sequence: CASSTGGSNSNSPLHF.

In its sample, this clonotype was seen many times. The chain links TRBV5-1 to TRBJ2-3; a weak D match, TRBD1 (5 bases). V lost 0 bases to trimming and J lost 2 bases, with 7 bases between them. Looked up from germline, CDR1 is SGHRS and CDR2 is YFSETQ. The CDR3 totals 14 residues. In nucleotides, the CDR3 is TGCGCCAGCAGCTTGGGACAGCTCACAGATACGCAGTATTTT. Translating gives CASSLGQLTDTQYF.

The rearrangement links TRBV6-5 to TRBJ2-1; TRBD1 matches 9 bases. The better agreement between TRBJ2-7 and the DNA end casts doubt on the J call. Germline-derived CDR1 and CDR2 are MNHEY and SVGAGI. The length of the CDR3 is 15 residues. The CDR3 region is CASTHRDRVNYEQYF. CDR3 DNA: TGTGCCAGCACCCACCGGGACAGGGTAAACTACGAGCAGTACTTC.

V and J are TRBV20-1 and TRBJ1-2; D gene unclear. The CDR3 is made up of 12 amino acids. The germline V gene has CDR1 DFQATT and CDR2 SNEGSKA (reference sequence). With 5 bases removed from V and 5 bases from J, the gap between germline ends came to 12 bases. Here the CDR3 reads CSALDGRYGYTF. CDR3 DNA sequence: TGCAGTGCTCTAGACGGGAGATATGGCTACACCTTC.

The chain joins TRBV28 to TRBJ1-4; a weak D match, TRBD1 (6 bases). CDR3 length equals 15 residues. The V gene lost 6 bases and the J gene lost 4 bases, with 15 bases spanning the gap. Germline V lookup: CDR1 MDHEN, CDR2 SYDVKM. The CDR3 DNA reads TGTGCCAGCAGCCTTACAGGGAGGAGTAATGAAAAACTGTTTTTT. As protein: CASSLTGRSNEKLFF.

About this clonotype: A much larger clone lies a single base off, so this may be a read error. This chain links TRBV4-3 with TRBJ2-7; D is undetermined. Germline V gene data show CDR1 as LGHNA and CDR2 as YSLEER. CDR3 length: 18 residues. Trimming shortened V by 1 base and J by 0 bases, and 19 bases separated the two germline ends. The CDR3 reads CASSQAWAPTDVSYEQYF. CDR3 sequence (DNA): TGCGCCAGCAGCCAAGCTTGGGCTCCGACTGACGTCTCCTACGAGCAGTACTTC.

This clonotype occurred a few times. V is TRBV5-6 and J is TRBJ1-2; D ambiguous. Germline CDR1 and CDR2: SGHDT and YYEEEE. V shed 4 bases and J shed 1 base, with 20 bases lying between them. The CDR3 is 17 residues long. The CDR3 reads CASSRPDGSRFNYGYTF. For the CDR3, the DNA is TGTGCCAGCAGCCGACCAGACGGGTCCCGATTTAACTATGGCTACACCTTC.

The table lists this clonotype with a few counts. V usage is TRBV7-9 and J usage is TRBJ2-5; the D gene is possibly TRBD1 (6 bases). CDR1 is SEHNR, CDR2 FQNEAQ, per germline (reference sequence). The CDR3 totals 18 residues. Trimming removed 3 bases at V and 4 bases at J, with 24 bases between. The CDR3 nucleotides read TGTGCCAGCAGCTTCGCCAGAGGGTGGGGGCAAGATGGAGAGACCCAGTACTTC. Translated: CASSFARGWGQDGETQYF.